This is a list of T cell receptor beta chains from one sample in a study of blood T cell repertoires in COVID-19. Libraries were prepared by immunoSEQ multiplex PCR; TCRdb keeps only in-frame clonotypes and omits some of them. The table includes about half a million clones, 80% to 90% detected once. Sample: peripheral blood. The receptors were sampled from a human donor in a cohort sampled during active COVID-19. The CDR3 runs from the conserved cysteine through the conserved F or W. D genes are given only for firm matches. Clone size is stated in some rows and not others, as once, few, many or a class when expanded.

>once|TRBJ2-7|TRBV7-2|TRBD1
TGTGCCAGCAGCCAGGGGACAGGGGTCTACGAGCAGTACTTC
CASSQGTGVYEQYF
>-|TRBJ2-1|TRBV7-9|-
TGTGCCAGCAGCTCTCCCGGGTGGGAGCGCGATGAGCAGTTCTTC
CASSSPGWERDEQFF
>-|TRBJ1-4|TRBV2|TRBD1
TGTGCCAGCGGCCGGGACAGGGATGATGAAAAACTGTTTTTT
CASGRDRDDEKLFF
>-|TRBJ2-1|TRBV5-1|TRBD2
TGCGCCAGCAGAAGGACTAGCGGGAATAATGAGCAGTTCTTC
CASRRTSGNNEQFF
>-|TRBJ2-1|TRBV11-3|TRBD2
TGTGCCAGCAGCAAGGGGACTAGCGGATACAATGAGCAGTTCTTC
CASSKGTSGYNEQFF
>-|TRBJ2-3|TRBV5-1|TRBD2
TGCGCCAGCACGGTCGAAGCGGGGGTCACAGATACGCAGTATTTT
CASTVEAGVTDTQYF
>-|TRBJ2-5|TRBV9|-
TGTGCCAGCAGCCGAAGGACACAAGAGACCCAGTACTTC
CASSRRTQETQYF
>-|TRBJ2-5|TRBV6-1|TRBD1
TGTGCCAGCAATGAACAGGGGATAGAGACCCAGTACTTC
CASNEQGIETQYF
>-|TRBJ2-3|TRBV6-1|-
TGTGCCAGCAGTGATGGCCAGAGACACACAGATACGCAGTATTTT
CASSDGQRHTDTQYF
>-|TRBJ2-7|TRBV21-1|-
TGTGCCACCGGGACAGGCTCCTACGAGCAGTACTTC
CATGTGSYEQYF
>-|TRBJ1-6|TRBV7-6|-
TGTGCCAGCAGCTTAGATCTGGGGGGAGTCTCCTATAATTCACCCCTCCACTTT
CASSLDLGGVSYNSPLHF
>-|TRBJ1-2|TRBV29-1|-
TGCAGCGCCGAGGAGGGCCATGGCTACACCTTC
CSAEEGHGYTF
>-|TRBJ2-3|TRBV12-3/TRBV12-4|-
TGTGCCAGCAGTCCCGGGGCAGATACGCAGTATTTT
CASSPGADTQYF
>-|TRBJ2-6|TRBV18|-
TGTGCCAGCTCACCGCTGTGGCAGGGGAGCCCCTCTGGGGCCAACGTCCTGACTTTC
CASSPLWQGSPSGANVLTF
>-|TRBJ2-3|TRBV30|TRBD2
TGTGCCTGGGCTAGCGGTAGCACAGATACGCAGTATTTT
CAWASGSTDTQYF